Listed here is a single T cell receptor (beta chain). V lost 2 bases and J 2 bases, leaving 7 bases between the germline ends. CDR1 is LGHDT, CDR2 YNNKEL, per germline (reference sequence). The CDR3 is 15 residues long. Via MiXCR, TCRdb re-called the RT-PCR reads, giving one row per CDR3 protein. The sample lists almost 700,000 distinct CDR3 sequences; approximately 15% were seen once. This sequence was found in a female donor in good health, serving as a healthy control. The chain combines TRBV3-1 with TRBJ1-6, with D hard to call. Source material: memory CD4+ T cells from blood. Here the CDR3 DNA reads TGTGCCAGCAGCCAATCCGACACCTATAATTCACCCCTCCACTTT. It codes for CASSQSDTYNSPLHF.